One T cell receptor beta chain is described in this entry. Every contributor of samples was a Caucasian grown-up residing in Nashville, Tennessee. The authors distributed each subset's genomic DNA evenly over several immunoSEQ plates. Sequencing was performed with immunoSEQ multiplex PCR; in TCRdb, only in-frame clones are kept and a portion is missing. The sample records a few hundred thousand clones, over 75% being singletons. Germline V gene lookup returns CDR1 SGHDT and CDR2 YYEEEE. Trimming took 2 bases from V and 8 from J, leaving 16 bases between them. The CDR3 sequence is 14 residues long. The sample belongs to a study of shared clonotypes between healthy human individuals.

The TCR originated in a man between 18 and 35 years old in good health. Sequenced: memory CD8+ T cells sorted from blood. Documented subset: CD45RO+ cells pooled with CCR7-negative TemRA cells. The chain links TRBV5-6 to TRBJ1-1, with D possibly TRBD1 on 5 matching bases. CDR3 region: CASSFQGNLREAFF. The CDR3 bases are TGTGCCAGCAGCTTCCAGGGAAATCTACGCGAAGCTTTCTTT.